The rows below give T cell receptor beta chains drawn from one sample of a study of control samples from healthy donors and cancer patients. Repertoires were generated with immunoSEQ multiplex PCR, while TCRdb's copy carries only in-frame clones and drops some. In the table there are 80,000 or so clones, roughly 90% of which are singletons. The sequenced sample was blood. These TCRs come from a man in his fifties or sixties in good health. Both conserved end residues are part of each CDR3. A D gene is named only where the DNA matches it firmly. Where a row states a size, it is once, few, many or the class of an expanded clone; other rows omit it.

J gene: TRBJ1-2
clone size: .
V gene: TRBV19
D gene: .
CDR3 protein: CASSRLQANYGYTF
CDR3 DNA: TGTGCCAGTAGTCGATTACAGGCTAACTATGGCTACACCTTC

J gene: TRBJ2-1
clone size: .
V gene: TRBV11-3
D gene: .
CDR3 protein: CASSLGKYNEQFF
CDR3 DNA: TGTGCCAGCAGCTTAGGGAAATACAATGAGCAGTTCTTC

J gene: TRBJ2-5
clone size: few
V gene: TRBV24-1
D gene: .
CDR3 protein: CATSPADGPETQYF
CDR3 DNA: TGTGCCACCAGTCCAGCGGACGGACCAGAGACCCAGTACTTC

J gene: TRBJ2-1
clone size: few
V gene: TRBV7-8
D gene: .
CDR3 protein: CASSLGQTEQFF
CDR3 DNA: TGTGCCAGCAGCTTAGGGCAAACTGAGCAGTTCTTC

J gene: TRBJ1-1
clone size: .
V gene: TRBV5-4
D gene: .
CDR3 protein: CASSSGGGDLEAFF
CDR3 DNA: TGTGCCAGCAGCTCCGGTGGGGGGGACCTTGAAGCTTTCTTT

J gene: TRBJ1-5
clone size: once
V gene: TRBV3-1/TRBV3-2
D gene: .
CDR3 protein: CASSQGSGNNQPQHF
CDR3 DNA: TGTGCCAGCAGCCAAGGATCGGGGAACAATCAGCCCCAGCATTTT

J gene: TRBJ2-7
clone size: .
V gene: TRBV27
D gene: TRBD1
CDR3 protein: CASGRQGGEQYF
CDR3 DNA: TGTGCCAGCGGGAGACAGGGCGGGGAGCAGTACTTC

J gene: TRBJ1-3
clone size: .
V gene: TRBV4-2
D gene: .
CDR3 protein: CASSQRQGRDTIYF
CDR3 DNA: TGTGCCAGCAGCCAGCGTCAGGGTAGGGACACCATATATTTT

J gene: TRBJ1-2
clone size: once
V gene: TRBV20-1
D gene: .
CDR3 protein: CSAMEEGYTF
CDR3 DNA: TGCAGTGCTATGGAGGAAGGCTACACCTTC

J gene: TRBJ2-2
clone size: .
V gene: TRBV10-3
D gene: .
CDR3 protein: CAISEIQGRGELFF
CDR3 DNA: TGTGCCATCAGTGAAATACAGGGTCGGGGGGAGCTGTTTTTT

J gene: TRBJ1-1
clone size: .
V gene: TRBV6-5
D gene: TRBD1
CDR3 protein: CACLDRGKNTEAFF
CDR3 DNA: TGTGCCTGCCTGGACAGGGGGAAGAACACTGAAGCTTTCTTT

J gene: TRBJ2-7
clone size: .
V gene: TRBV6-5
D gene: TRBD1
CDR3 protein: CASSRDRAYEQYF
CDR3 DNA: TGTGCCAGCAGCCGGGACAGGGCCTACGAGCAGTACTTC

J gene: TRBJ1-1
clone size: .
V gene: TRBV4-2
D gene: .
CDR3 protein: CASSQGVQGLNTEAFF
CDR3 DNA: TGTGCCAGCAGCCAAGGGGTGCAGGGATTGAACACTGAAGCTTTCTTT

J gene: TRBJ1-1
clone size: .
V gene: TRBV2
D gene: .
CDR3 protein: CASSRFGNTEAFF
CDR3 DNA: TGTGCCAGCAGCCGTTTCGGGAACACTGAAGCTTTCTTT

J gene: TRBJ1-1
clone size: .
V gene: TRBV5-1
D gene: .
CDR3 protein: CASSLAQRNTEAFF
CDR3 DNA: TGCGCCAGCAGCTTGGCCCAGAGGAACACTGAAGCTTTCTTT

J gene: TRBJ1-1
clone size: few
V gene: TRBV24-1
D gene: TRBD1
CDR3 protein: CATSDRGTEAFF
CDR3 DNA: TGTGCCACCAGTGACAGGGGGACTGAAGCTTTCTTT

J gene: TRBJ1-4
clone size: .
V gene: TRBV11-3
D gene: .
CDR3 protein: CASSARGGEKLFF
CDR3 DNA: TGTGCCAGCAGCGCAAGGGGTGGTGAAAAACTGTTTTTT

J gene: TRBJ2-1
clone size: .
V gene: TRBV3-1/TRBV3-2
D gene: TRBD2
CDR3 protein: CASSQGRGGARGDNEQFF
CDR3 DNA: TGTGCCAGCAGCCAAGGGCGCGGGGGGGCCCGGGGCGACAATGAGCAGTTCTTC

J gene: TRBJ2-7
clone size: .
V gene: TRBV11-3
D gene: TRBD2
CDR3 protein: CASSKAGTSGIYEQYF
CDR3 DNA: TGTGCCAGCAGCAAAGCCGGGACTAGCGGGATCTACGAGCAGTACTTC

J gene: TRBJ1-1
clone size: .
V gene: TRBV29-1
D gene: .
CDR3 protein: CSVVYWGNTEAFF
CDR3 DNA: TGCAGCGTCGTATACTGGGGGAACACTGAAGCTTTCTTT

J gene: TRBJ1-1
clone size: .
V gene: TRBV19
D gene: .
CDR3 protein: CASSPPPLNTEAFF
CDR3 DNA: TGTGCCAGTAGCCCTCCCCCCCTTAACACTGAAGCTTTCTTT

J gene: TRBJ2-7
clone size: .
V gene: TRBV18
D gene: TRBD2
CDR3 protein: CASSPGRGVSYEQYF
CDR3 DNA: TGTGCCAGCTCACCGGGGCGGGGGGTCTCCTACGAGCAGTACTTC

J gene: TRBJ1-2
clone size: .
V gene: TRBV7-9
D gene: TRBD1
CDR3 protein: CASTFGQGNYGYTF
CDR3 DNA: TGTGCCAGCACCTTTGGACAGGGTAACTATGGCTACACCTTC

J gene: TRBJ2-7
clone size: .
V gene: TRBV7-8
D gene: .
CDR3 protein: CASSLASNGKPEQYF
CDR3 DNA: TGTGCCAGCAGCTTAGCGTCGAACGGAAAGCCGGAGCAGTACTTC

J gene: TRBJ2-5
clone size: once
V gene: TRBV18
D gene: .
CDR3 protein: CASSPGLQETQYF
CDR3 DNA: TGTGCCAGCTCACCTGGGCTCCAAGAGACCCAGTACTTC

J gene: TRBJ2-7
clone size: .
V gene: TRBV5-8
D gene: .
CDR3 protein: CASSSGRGTYEQYF
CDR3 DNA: TGTGCCAGCAGCTCTGGAAGAGGGACCTACGAGCAGTACTTC

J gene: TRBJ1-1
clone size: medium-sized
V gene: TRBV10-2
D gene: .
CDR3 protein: CASSESGDNTEAFF
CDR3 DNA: TGCGCCAGCAGTGAGTCAGGGGATAACACTGAAGCTTTCTTT

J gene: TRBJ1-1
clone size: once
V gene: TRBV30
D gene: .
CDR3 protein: CAWSGDGDRTEAFF
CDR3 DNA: TGTGCCTGGAGTGGAGACGGGGATCGCACTGAAGCTTTCTTT

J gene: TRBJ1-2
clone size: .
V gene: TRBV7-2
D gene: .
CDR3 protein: CASSPQVGGYGYTF
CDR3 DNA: TGTGCCAGCAGCCCCCAAGTTGGGGGCTATGGCTACACCTTC